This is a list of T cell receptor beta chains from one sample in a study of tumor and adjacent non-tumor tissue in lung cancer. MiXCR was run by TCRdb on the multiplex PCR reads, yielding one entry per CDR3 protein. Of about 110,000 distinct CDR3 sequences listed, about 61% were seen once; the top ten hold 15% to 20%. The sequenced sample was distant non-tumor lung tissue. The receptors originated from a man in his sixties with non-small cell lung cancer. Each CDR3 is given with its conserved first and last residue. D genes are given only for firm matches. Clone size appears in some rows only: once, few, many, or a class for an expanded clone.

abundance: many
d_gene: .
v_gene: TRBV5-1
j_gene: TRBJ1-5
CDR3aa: CASSLGLAGSNQPQHF
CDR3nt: TGCGCCAGCAGCTTAGGATTGGCAGGGAGCAATCAGCCCCAGCATTTT

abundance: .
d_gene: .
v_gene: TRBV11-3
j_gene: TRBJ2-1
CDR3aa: CANSLEGLSNEQFF
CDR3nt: TGTGCCAACAGCTTAGAGGGGCTTAGCAATGAGCAGTTCTTC

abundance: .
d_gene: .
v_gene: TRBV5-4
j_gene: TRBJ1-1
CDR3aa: CASSPSRILNTEAFF
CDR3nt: TGTGCCAGCAGCCCGTCCAGGATACTGAACACTGAAGCTTTCTTT

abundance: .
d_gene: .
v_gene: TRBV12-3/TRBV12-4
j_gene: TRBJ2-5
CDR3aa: CAMSFFRVEETQYF
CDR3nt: TGTGCCATGAGTTTCTTCAGGGTAGAAGAGACCCAGTACTTC

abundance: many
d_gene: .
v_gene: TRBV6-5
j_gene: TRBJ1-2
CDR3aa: CASSYSTGNYGYTF
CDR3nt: TGTGCCAGCAGTTATTCCACAGGGAACTATGGCTACACCTTC

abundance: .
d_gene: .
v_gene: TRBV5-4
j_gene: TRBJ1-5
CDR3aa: CASSYQASNQPQHF
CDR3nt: TGTGCCAGCAGTTATCAGGCGAGCAATCAGCCCCAGCATTTT

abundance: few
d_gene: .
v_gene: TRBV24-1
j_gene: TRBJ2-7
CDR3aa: CATSFRHEQYF
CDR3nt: TGTGCCACCAGTTTCAGGCACGAGCAGTACTTC

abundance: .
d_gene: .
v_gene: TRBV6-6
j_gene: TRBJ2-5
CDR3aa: CVSRDTGRGEETQYF
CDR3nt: TGTGTCAGCAGAGATACAGGGAGGGGGGAAGAGACCCAGTACTTC

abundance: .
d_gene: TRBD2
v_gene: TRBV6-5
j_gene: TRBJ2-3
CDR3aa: CASSNLGLAGAPWDTQYF
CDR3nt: TGTGCCAGCAGTAACCTAGGACTGGCGGGAGCCCCGTGGGATACGCAGTATTTT

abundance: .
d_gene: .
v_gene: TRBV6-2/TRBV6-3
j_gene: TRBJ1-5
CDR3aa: CASGEANRVSNQLQHF
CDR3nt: TGTGCCAGCGGTGAGGCGAACAGGGTAAGCAATCAGCTCCAGCACTTT

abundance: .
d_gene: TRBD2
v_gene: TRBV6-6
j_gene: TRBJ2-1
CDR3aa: CASSTRLAGGSMGEQFF
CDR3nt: TGTGCAAGCAGTACCCGCCTGGCGGGAGGCTCCATGGGTGAGCAGTTCTTC

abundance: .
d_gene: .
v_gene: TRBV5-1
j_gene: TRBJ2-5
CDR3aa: CTSSLGPRTSWVETQYF
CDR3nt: TGCACCAGCAGCTTGGGACCCAGGACAAGTTGGGTAGAGACCCAGTACTTC

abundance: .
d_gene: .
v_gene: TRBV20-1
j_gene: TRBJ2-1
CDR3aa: CSASFPGARSFNEQFF
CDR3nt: TGCAGTGCTAGCTTCCCGGGCGCTAGGTCCTTCAATGAGCAGTTCTTC

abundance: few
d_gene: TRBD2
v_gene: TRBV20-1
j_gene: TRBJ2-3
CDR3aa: CSAGLGLAGADTQYF
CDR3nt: TGCAGTGCTGGCTTGGGACTAGCGGGAGCGGATACGCAGTATTTT

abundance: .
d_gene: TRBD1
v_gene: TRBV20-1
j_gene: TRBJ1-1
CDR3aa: CSARALQGAMNTEAFF
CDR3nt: TGCAGTGCTAGGGCGTTGCAGGGGGCGATGAACACTGAAGCTTTCTTT

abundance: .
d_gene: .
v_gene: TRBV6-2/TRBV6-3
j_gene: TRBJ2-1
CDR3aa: CASITPIIARDNEQFF
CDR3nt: TGTGCCAGCATCACCCCGATAATAGCTAGAGACAATGAGCAGTTCTTC